Described below is a single T cell receptor (beta chain) sequence and its context. No antigen is known for it. No much larger clone is present one base from it, and per-base qualities are unavailable. CDR3 length: 15 amino acids, cysteine to phenylalanine. CDR3 DNA only is kept here, 45 bases in frame from base 1. Relative to germline, V is missing 6 bases and J is missing 4 bases, with 11 bases of the junction outside any gene match. Looking up the germline V gene yields CDR1 KGHSH and CDR2 LQKENI. Library method: PCR. The data were produced on an Illumina HiSeq 2500. Molecular barcoding was employed in the preparation of TCR libraries, with unique molecular identifiers being used to normalize TCRbeta repertoire quantification. The public sequencing data were trimmed at Q25 with fastp and processed into clonotypes with MiXCR by TCRdb, which kept only in-frame beta chains. When rows share a CDR3 protein, they turn into one entry using the most common DNA and genes. The sample records around 580,000 distinct CDR3 sequences, 25% to 30% of which are singletons. About a third of the sample rests with the top ten.

These data belong to a study of T-cell reconstitution after alpha-beta-depleted transplantation in children (dated by TCRdb to 2016 to 2018). Background on the whole study: The study quantitatively tracked T-cell immune reconstitution after TCRalphabeta/CD19-depleted allogeneic hematopoietic cell transplantation in children using TCR repertoire profiling. Broader findings and caveats from the paper: Hyperexpanded clone frequencies declined over subsequent months; after one year, T-cell counts and TCRbeta diversity were mostly attributed to newly produced T cells. Apparently early alphabetaT-cell count recovery about two months after transplant reportedly relied on only several hundred rapidly expanded clones derived from non-depleted graft cells. In some patients, the high TCRbeta diversity seen at day 60 was put down to recipient T cells and intrathymic progenitors that had survived conditioning.

The sample's treatment or condition label is to be understood as: allogeneic hematopoietic cell transplantation with graft depleted of TCRalphabeta T cells and CD19 B cells. The children who served as transplant recipients had been given grafts of TCRalphabeta/CD19-depleted allogeneic hematopoietic cells. This clonotype was sampled from a boy under two years old with Wiskott-Aldrich syndrome, due to receive a stem cell transplant. The V and J segments used are TRBV18 and TRBJ2-7, with TRBD1 matching 8 junction bases. This sample comprised PBMCs, obtained before TCRalphabeta/CD19-depleted stem cell transplant. The CDR3 protein: CASSTVGTGPYEQYF. The DNA sequence is TGTGCCAGCTCCACCGTCGGGACAGGCCCATACGAGCAGTACTTC. With all but the CDR3 taken from the reference TRBV18 and TRBJ2-7 genes, the full variable domain is: NAGVMQNPRHLVRRRGQEARLRCSPMKGHSHVYWYRQLPEEGLKFMVYLQKENIIDESGMPKERFSAEFPKEGPSILRIQQVVRGDSAAYFCASSTVGTGPYEQYFGPGTRLTVT.